The 16 T cell receptor beta chains in this list originate from one sample, sequenced in a study of blood T cell repertoires in COVID-19. Libraries were prepared by immunoSEQ multiplex PCR; TCRdb keeps only in-frame clonotypes and omits some of them. The sample yields 40,000 to 55,000 clones, about 89% seen once. The sample was peripheral blood. Every receptor here comes from a man in his sixties or seventies with active COVID-19.

The chain couples TRBV7-2 to TRBJ2-5; TRBD2 matches 10 bases. This CDR3 has 16 residues. Germline CDR1 and CDR2: SGHTA and FQGNSA. The V and J ends lost 4 bases and 1 base, in that order; junction bases with no gene match: 6. Written as DNA, the CDR3 is TGTGCCAGCAGCTCCCAACAGCGGGGGGGCCAAGAGACCCAGTACTTC. Its protein product is CASSSQQRGGQETQYF.

The gene calls are TRBV3-1 (or the pseudogene TRBV3-2) and TRBJ1-1, with D tentatively TRBD1 (6 bases). This CDR3 has 12 amino acids. With 3 bases removed from V and 5 bases from J, the gap between germline ends came to 7 bases. Germline V CDR1 and CDR2: LGHDT, YNNKEL (reference sequence). Here the CDR3 reads CASSHQGTEAFF. For the CDR3, the DNA is TGTGCCAGCAGCCACCAGGGGACTGAAGCTTTCTTT.

V and J are TRBV7-8 and TRBJ1-2; D unresolved. Trimming left V 5 bases short and J 6 bases short, with 13 bases between. Germline-derived CDR1 and CDR2 are SGHVS and FQNEAQ. CDR3 length: 13 amino acids. The chain's CDR3 is CASSPRYSNGYTF. The CDR3 bases are TGTGCCAGCAGCCCCAGATATTCCAATGGCTACACCTTC.

The chain couples TRBV2 to TRBJ1-6; 11 bases match TRBD1. Germline assignment: CDR1 SNHLY and CDR2 FYNNEI. The J segment lost 3 bases and the V segment lost 8 bases, leaving 6 bases of the junction unmatched. The CDR3 length is 16 residues. The CDR3, as DNA: TGTGCCAGCCGTTGGGACAGGGGGAACTATAATTCACCCCTCCACTTT. This codes for CASRWDRGNYNSPLHF.

V gene TRBV19 combines with J gene TRBJ1-2; TRBD1 might be the D (6 bases). Trimming cost V 10 bases and J 5 bases, with 23 bases left between them. Germline lookup yields CDR1 LNHDA and CDR2 SQIVND (reference sequence). CDR3 length: 15 residues. The CDR3 bases are TGTGCCACCTTTCCCGGGGGGGCATCAGGGTATGGCTACACCTTC. It specifies CATFPGGASGYGYTF.

The V call is TRBV4-1, the J call TRBJ2-1; maybe TRBD1 (6 bases). Germline V lookup: CDR1 MGHRA, CDR2 YSYEKL. This CDR3 has 16 residues. V lost 1 base and J lost 1, with 11 bases in between. The CDR3 spells CASSQGITGSYNEQFF. The DNA of the CDR3 is TGCGCCAGCAGCCAAGGGATCACAGGGTCCTACAATGAGCAGTTCTTC.

This chain uses TRBV10-1 with TRBJ2-1, with 7 bases fitting TRBD2. The CDR3 contains 15 residues. Germline CDR1 is WNHNN and CDR2 is SYGVQD (reference sequence). Trimming cost V 4 bases and J 6 bases; bases outside gene matches: 9. The CDR3 protein is CASSGGGAVTNEQFF. CDR3 nucleotide sequence: TGCGCCAGCAGTGGGGGGGGAGCCGTCACCAATGAGCAGTTCTTC.

The V gene is TRBV18, the J gene TRBJ2-2; the match to TRBD1 covers 7 bases. Germline V gene data show CDR1 as KGHSH and CDR2 as LQKENI. The CDR3 has 15 amino acids. V was pared by 6 bases and J by 4 bases, with 8 bases of the junction left unmatched. The CDR3 DNA follows: TGTGCCAGCTCGTCACGACAGGGTCGCACCGGGGAGCTGTTTTTT. Translating it yields CASSSRQGRTGELFF.

The chain combines TRBV28 with TRBJ1-1, with TRBD1 as a possible D gene (5 bases). V shed 2 bases and J shed 11 bases, with 15 bases lying between them. This CDR3 contains 13 residues. Germline V CDR1 and CDR2: MDHEN, SYDVKM. The CDR3 coding sequence is TGTGCCAGCAGTTTAGGGGGGAAGGGTAGTGCTTTCTTT. Translating gives CASSLGGKGSAFF.

The chain links TRBV3-1 (or the pseudogene TRBV3-2) to TRBJ2-3, with TRBD2 identical over 8 bases. The germline V gene has CDR1 LGHDT and CDR2 YNNKEL (reference sequence). The CDR3 has 15 residues. The J segment lost 1 base and the V segment lost 2 bases, leaving 2 bases of the junction unmatched. The CDR3 sequence: CASSQRRGGTDTQYF. The CDR3 nucleotides are TGTGCCAGCAGCCAAAGGCGGGGGGGCACAGATACGCAGTATTTT.

V is TRBV6-2 or TRBV6-3 and J is TRBJ1-3; D gene uncertain. This CDR3 region has 12 residues. Germline CDR1 is MNHEY and CDR2 is SVGEGT. Trimming shortened V by 2 bases and J by 4 bases, and 3 bases separated the two germline ends. The CDR3 DNA is TGTGCCAGCAGTTACAGCGGAAACACCATATATTTT. Translated: CASSYSGNTIYF.

This chain joins TRBV15 and TRBJ2-7; TRBD2 matches 8 bases. V lost 6 bases, J lost 3 bases, and 4 bases stayed unmatched. Germline CDR1 is LNHNV and CDR2 is YYDKDF (reference sequence). CDR3 length: 13 residues. For the CDR3, the DNA is TGTGCCACCAGTACTAGCGGCTTCTACGAGCAGTACTTC. Its protein is CATSTSGFYEQYF.

This clone was recorded once. The chain uses TRBV11-2 and TRBJ1-5; maybe TRBD1 (6 bases). The length of the CDR3 is 15 residues. Germline CDR1 is SGHAT and CDR2 is FQNNGV. Trimming removed 5 bases at V and 3 bases at J, with 14 bases between. CDR3 sequence (DNA): TGTGCCAGCAGCCCGAGAAGGGGGTACAATCAGCCCCAGCATTTT. This codes for CASSPRRGYNQPQHF. Full variable domain (remainder filled in from reference TRBV11-2 and TRBJ1-5): EAGVAQSPRYKIIEKRQSVAFWCNPISGHATLYWYQQILGQGPKLLIQFQNNGVVDDSQLPKDRFSAERLKGVDSTLKIQPAKLEDSAVYLCASSPRRGYNQPQHFGDGTRLSIL.

The rearrangement joins TRBV6-5 to TRBJ1-4; D is unclear. The CDR3 has 15 amino acids. Germline V gives CDR1 MNHEY, CDR2 SVGAGI. Trimming pared 8 bases from V and 4 bases from J, leaving 17 bases between. Here the CDR3 DNA reads TGTGCCAGCCGGGAGGCTTCAACGGGTAATGAAAAACTGTTTTTT. It encodes CASREASTGNEKLFF.

The V and J genes are TRBV30 and TRBJ1-1; the match to TRBD1 covers 10 bases. V was clipped by 0 bases and J by 5 bases; unmatched bases: 3. From germline, CDR1 is GTSNPN and CDR2 SVGIG (reference sequence). The CDR3 runs 14 residues. The CDR3 DNA sequence: TGTGCCTGGAGTGTGACAGGGGGCCGGACTGAAGCTTTCTTT. Encoded protein: CAWSVTGGRTEAFF. Full variable domain (rest looked up from reference TRBV30 and TRBJ1-1): SQTIHQWPATLVQPVGSPLSLECTVEGTSNPNLYWYRQAAGRGLQLLFYSVGIGQISSEVPQNLSASRPQDRQFILSSKKLLLSDSGFYLCAWSVTGGRTEAFFGQGTRLTVV.

This sequence joins TRBV27 and TRBJ1-6; no reliable D call. CDR1 and CDR2 (germline): MNHEY, SMNVEV (reference sequence). The V and J ends lost 2 bases and 10 bases respectively, with 15 bases between them. The CDR3 covers 15 residues. The DNA of the CDR3 is TGTGCCAGCAGTTTAATAAAAGCGGAGAAGTCACCCCTCCACTTT. This gives the protein CASSLIKAEKSPLHF.